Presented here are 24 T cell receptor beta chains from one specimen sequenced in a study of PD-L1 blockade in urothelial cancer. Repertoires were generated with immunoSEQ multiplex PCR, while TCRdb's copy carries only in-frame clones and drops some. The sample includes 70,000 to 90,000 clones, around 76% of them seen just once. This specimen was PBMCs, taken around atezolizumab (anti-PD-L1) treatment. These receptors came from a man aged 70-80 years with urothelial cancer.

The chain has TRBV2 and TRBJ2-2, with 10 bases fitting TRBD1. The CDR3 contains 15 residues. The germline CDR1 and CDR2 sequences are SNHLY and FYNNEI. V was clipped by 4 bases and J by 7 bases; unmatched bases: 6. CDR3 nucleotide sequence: TGTGCCAGCAGTGTGCTGGGACAGGGGATCGGGGAGCTGTTTTTT. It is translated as CASSVLGQGIGELFF. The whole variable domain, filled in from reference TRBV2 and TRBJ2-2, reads EPEVTQTPSHQVTQMGQEVILRCVPISNHLYFYWYRQILGQKVEFLVSFYNNEISEKSEIFDDQFSVERPDGSNFTLKIRSTKLEDSAMYFCASSVLGQGIGELFFGEGSRLTVL.

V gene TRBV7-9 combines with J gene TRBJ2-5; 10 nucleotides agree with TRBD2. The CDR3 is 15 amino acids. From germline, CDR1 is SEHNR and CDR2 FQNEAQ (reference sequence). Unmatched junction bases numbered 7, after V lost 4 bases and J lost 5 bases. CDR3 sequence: CASSSPSGSKETQYF. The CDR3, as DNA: TGTGCCAGCAGCTCACCTAGCGGGAGTAAGGAGACCCAGTACTTC.

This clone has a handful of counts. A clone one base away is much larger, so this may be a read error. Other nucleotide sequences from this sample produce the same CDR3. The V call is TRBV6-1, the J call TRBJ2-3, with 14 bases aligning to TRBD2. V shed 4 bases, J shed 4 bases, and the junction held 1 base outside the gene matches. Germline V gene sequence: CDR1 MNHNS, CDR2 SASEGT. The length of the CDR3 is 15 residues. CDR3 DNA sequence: TGTGCCAGCAGTGGACTAGCGGGGGGGCCAGATACGCAGTATTTT. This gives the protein CASSGLAGGPDTQYF.

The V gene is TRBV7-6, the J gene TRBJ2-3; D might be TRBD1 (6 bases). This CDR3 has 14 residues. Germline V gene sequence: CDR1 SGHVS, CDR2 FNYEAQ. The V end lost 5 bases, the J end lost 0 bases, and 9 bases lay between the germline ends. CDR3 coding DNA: TGTGCCAGCAGCACAGGGCCCAGCACAGATACGCAGTATTTT. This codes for CASSTGPSTDTQYF.

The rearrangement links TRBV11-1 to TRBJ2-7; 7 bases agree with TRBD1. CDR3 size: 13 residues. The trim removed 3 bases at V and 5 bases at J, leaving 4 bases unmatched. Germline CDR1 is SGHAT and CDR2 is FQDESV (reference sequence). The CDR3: CASSLTGYDEQYF. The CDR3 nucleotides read TGTGCCAGCAGCTTGACAGGGTACGACGAGCAGTACTTC.

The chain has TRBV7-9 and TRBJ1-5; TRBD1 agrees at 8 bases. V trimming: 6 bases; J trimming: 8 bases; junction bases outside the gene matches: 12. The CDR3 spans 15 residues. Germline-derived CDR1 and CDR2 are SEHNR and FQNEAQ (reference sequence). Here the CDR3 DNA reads TGTGCCAGCAGTCTAACCTCAGGGGGCGGTGAGCCCCAGCATTTT. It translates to CASSLTSGGGEPQHF. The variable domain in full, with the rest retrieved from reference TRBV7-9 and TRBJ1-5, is DTGVSQNPRHKITKRGQNVTFRCDPISEHNRLYWYRQTLGQGPEFLTYFQNEAQLEKSRLLSDRFSAERPKGSFSTLEIQRTEQGDSAMYLCASSLTSGGGEPQHFGDGTRLSIL.

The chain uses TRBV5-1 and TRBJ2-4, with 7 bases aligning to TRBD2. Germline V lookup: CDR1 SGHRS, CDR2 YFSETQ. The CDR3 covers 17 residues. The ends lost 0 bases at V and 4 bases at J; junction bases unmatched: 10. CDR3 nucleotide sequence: TGCGCCAGCAGCTTGGGGCCTCCGGGACTAACAAAAAACATTCAGTACTTC. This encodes CASSLGPPGLTKNIQYF. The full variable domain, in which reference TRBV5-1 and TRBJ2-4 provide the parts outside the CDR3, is KAGVTQTPRYLIKTRGQQVTLSCSPISGHRSVSWYQQTPGQGLQFLFEYFSETQRNKGNFPGRFSGRQFSNSRSEMNVSTLELGDSALYLCASSLGPPGLTKNIQYFGAGTRLSVL.

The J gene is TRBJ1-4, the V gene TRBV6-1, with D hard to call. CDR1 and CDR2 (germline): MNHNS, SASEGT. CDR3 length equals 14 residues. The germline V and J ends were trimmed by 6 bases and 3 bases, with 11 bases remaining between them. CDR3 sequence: CASRFYPANEKLFF. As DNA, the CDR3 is TGTGCCAGCAGGTTTTACCCGGCTAATGAAAAACTGTTTTTT.

The CDR3 protein is CASSRQGRQETQYF. CDR3 coding DNA: TGTGCCAGCTCCCGACAGGGACGGCAAGAGACCCAGTACTTC. The rearrangement joins TRBV18 to TRBJ2-5; TRBD1 matches 7 bases. Germline CDR1 KGHSH, CDR2 LQKENI. The CDR3 covers 14 residues. The V segment lost 6 bases and the J segment 2 bases; nucleotides outside the gene matches: 6.

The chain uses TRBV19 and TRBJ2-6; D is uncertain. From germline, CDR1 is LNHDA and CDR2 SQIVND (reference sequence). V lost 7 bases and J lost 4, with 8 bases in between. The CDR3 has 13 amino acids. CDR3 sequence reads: CASNRVGANVLTF. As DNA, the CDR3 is TGTGCCAGTAATCGGGTGGGGGCCAACGTCCTGACTTTC.

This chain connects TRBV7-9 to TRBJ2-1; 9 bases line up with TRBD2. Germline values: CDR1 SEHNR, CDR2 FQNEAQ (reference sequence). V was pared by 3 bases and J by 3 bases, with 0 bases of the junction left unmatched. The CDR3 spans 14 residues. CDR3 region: CASSLRGGYNEQFF. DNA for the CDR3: TGTGCCAGCAGCTTGCGGGGGGGCTACAATGAGCAGTTCTTC.

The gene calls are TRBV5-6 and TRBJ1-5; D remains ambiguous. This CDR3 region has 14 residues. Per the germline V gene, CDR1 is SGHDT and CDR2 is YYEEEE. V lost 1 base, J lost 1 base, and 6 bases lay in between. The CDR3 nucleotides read TGTGCCAGCAGCTTGCAGGCGAGCAATCAGCCCCAGCATTTT. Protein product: CASSLQASNQPQHF. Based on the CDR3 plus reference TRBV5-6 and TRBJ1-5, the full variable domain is DAGVTQSPTHLIKTRGQQVTLRCSPKSGHDTVSWYQQALGQGPQFIFQYYEEEERQRGNFPDRFSGHQFPNYSSELNVNALLLGDSALYLCASSLQASNQPQHFGDGTRLSIL.

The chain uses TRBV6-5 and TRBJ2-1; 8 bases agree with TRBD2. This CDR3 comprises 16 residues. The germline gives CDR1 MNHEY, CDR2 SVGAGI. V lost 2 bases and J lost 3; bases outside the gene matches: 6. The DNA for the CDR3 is TGTGCCAGCAGTTACCAGGGACTAGGGCTCTACAATGAGCAGTTCTTC. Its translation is CASSYQGLGLYNEQFF.

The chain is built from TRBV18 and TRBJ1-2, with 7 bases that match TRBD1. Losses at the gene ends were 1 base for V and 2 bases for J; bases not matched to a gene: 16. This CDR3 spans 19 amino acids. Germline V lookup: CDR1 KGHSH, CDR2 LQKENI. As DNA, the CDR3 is TGTGCCAGCTCACCACGTAAGGGACAGATCCCGGGAGCAAACTATGGCTACACCTTC. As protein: CASSPRKGQIPGANYGYTF.

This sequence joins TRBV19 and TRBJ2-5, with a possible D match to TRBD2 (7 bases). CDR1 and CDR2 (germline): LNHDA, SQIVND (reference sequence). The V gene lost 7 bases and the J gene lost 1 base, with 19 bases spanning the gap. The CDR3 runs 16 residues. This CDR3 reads CASTERRGGSQETQYF. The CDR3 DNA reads TGTGCCAGTACCGAAAGGAGGGGGGGCTCCCAAGAGACCCAGTACTTC.

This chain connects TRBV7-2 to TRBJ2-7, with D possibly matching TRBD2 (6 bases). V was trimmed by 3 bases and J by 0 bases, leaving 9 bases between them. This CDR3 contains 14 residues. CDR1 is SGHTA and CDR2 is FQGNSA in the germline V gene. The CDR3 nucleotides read TGTGCCAGCAGCTTTGCCGGGAGCTCCTACGAGCAGTACTTC. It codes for CASSFAGSSYEQYF.

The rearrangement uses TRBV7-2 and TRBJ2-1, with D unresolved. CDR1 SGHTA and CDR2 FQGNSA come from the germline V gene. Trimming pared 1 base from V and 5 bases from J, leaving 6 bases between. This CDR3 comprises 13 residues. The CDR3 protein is CASSLVADNEQFF. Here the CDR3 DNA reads TGTGCCAGCAGCTTAGTAGCCGACAATGAGCAGTTCTTC.

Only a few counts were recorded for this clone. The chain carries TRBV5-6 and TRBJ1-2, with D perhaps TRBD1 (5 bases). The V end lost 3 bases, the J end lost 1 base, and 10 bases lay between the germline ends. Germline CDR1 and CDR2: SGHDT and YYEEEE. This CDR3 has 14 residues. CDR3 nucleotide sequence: TGTGCCAGCAGCTCGGGACTGAATAACTATGGCTACACCTTC. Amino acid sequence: CASSSGLNNYGYTF.

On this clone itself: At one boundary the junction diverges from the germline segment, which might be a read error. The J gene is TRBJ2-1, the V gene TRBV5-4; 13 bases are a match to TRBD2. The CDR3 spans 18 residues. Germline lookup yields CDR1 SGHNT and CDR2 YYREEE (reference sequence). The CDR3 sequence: CASSLGIRTSGSYNEQFF. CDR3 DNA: TGTGCCAGCAGTTTGGGTATTAGGACTAGCGGGAGCTACAATGAGCAGTTCTTC.

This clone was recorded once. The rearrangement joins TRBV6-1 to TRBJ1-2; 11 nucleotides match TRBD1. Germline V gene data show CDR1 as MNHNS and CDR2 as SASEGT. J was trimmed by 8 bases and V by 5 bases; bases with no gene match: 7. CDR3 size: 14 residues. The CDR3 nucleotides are TGTGCCAGCAGTCTACGGACAGGGGGCGGCGGCTACACCTTC. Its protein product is CASSLRTGGGGYTF.

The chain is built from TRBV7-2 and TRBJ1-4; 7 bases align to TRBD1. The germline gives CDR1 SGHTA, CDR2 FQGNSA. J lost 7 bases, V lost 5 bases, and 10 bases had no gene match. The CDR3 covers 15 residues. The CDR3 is CASSRGTAAGEKLFF. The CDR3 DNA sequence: TGTGCCAGCAGCCGAGGGACAGCCGCGGGTGAAAAACTGTTTTTT.

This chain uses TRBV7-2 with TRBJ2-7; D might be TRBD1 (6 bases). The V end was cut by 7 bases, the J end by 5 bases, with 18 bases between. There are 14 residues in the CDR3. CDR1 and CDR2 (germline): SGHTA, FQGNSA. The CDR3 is CASTDPDRDDEQYF. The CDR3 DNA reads TGTGCCAGCACCGACCCGGACAGAGACGACGAGCAGTACTTC.

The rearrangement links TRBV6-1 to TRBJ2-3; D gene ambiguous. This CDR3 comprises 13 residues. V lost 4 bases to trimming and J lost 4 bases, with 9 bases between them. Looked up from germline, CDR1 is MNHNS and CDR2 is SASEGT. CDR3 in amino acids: CASSVLLADTQYF. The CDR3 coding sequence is TGTGCCAGCAGTGTACTACTCGCAGATACGCAGTATTTT.

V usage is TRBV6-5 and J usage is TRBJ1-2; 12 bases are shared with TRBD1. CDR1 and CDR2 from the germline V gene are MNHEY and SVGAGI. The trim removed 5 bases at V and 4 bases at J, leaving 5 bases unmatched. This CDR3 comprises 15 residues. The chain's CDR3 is CASSAGTGGGYGYTF. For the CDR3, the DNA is TGTGCCAGCAGTGCCGGGACAGGGGGCGGCTATGGCTACACCTTC.